The following is a T cell receptor beta chain sequence with its context. Measured with immunoSEQ multiplex PCR; TCRdb has only the in-frame clones, and not every one. The table shows about 22,000 clones, with approximately 91% occurring only once. These data come from a study of OX40 agonist ivuxolimab in advanced cancers. The germline V gene has CDR1 SEHNR and CDR2 FQNEAQ (reference sequence). CDR3 length: 15 amino acids. The germline V and J ends were trimmed by 2 bases and 4 bases, with 12 bases remaining between them. This receptor was obtained from an adult with an advanced solid tumor such as melanoma, head and neck, liver or kidney cancer. V and J are TRBV7-9 and TRBJ2-1; TRBD1 or TRBD2 may be the D gene (6 bases each). The input for sequencing was CD4+ or CD8+ T cells sorted from blood, taken in a trial of the OX40 agonist ivuxolimab. The CDR3 DNA follows: TGTGCCAGCAGCTTACCGGGGGCGCGGTACAATGAGCAGTTCTTC. Its protein is CASSLPGARYNEQFF.